The 28 T cell receptor beta chains listed next were all sequenced from one sample in a study of OX40 agonist ivuxolimab in advanced cancers. The repertoire was sequenced with immunoSEQ multiplex PCR; TCRdb's copy has only in-frame clones and lacks some. The table shows about 80,000 clones, with 88% occurring only once. Sequences were derived from CD4+ or CD8+ T cells sorted from blood, sampled in a trial of the OX40 agonist ivuxolimab. These receptors all stem from an adult with an advanced solid tumor such as melanoma, head and neck, liver or kidney cancer.

The chain has TRBV6-5 and TRBJ1-1; TRBD1 might be the D (5 bases). The CDR3 is 11 amino acids. CDR1 MNHEY and CDR2 SVGAGI come from the germline V gene. The germline V and J ends were trimmed by 6 bases and 8 bases, with 10 bases remaining between them. The CDR3 here is CASRRGLEAFF. The CDR3 DNA reads as TGTGCCAGCAGAAGGGGACTCGAAGCTTTCTTT.

CDR3 DNA: TGTGCCAGCCGCGCCCCGGACAGCACCAATGAGCAGTTCTTC. It is translated as CASRAPDSTNEQFF. The genes are TRBV6-6 and TRBJ2-1; possibly TRBD1 for D (6 bases). This CDR3 contains 14 residues. Germline CDR1 is MNHNY and CDR2 is SVGAGI (reference sequence). The V end lost 8 bases, the J end lost 6 bases, and 17 bases lay between the germline ends.

This chain joins TRBV14 and TRBJ2-7; no definite D call. The CDR3 has 13 amino acids. The germline V gene encodes CDR1 SGHDN and CDR2 FVKESK. Trimming removed 4 bases at V and 5 bases at J, with 12 bases between. In DNA, the CDR3 is TGTGCCAGCAGCCCCCTTTTCGGCCACGAGCAGTACTTC. Its translation is CASSPLFGHEQYF.

CDR3 region: CASASRPYNEQFF. CDR3 in DNA: TGTGCCAGCGCTAGCAGACCCTACAATGAGCAGTTCTTC. The rearrangement links TRBV6-6 to TRBJ2-1, with D perhaps TRBD2 (5 bases). Trimming took off 8 bases at V and 2 bases at J, with 10 bases between the two ends. The germline CDR1 and CDR2 sequences are MNHNY and SVGAGI (reference sequence). This CDR3 region has 13 residues.

V usage is TRBV7-8 and J usage is TRBJ1-6, with TRBD1 identical over 8 bases. V lost 5 bases, J lost 4 bases, and 7 bases stayed unmatched. This CDR3 contains 16 residues. The germline CDR1 and CDR2 sequences are SGHVS and FQNEAQ. CDR3 amino acids: CASSTRQGTYNSPLHF. DNA of the CDR3: TGTGCCAGCAGCACCCGACAGGGGACGTATAATTCACCCCTCCACTTT. The variable domain in full, with the rest retrieved from reference TRBV7-8 and TRBJ1-6, is GAGVSQSPRYKVAKRGQDVALRCDPISGHVSLFWYQQALGQGPEFLTYFQNEAQLDKSGLPSDRFFAERPEGSVSTLKIQRTQQEDSAVYLCASSTRQGTYNSPLHFGNGTRLTVT.

The gene calls are TRBV10-3 and TRBJ1-1, with 12 bases identical to TRBD1. Looked up from germline, CDR1 is ENHRY and CDR2 is SYGVKD. V dropped 5 bases and J dropped 5; count of bases not matched to a gene: 9. CDR3 size: 16 residues. For the CDR3, the DNA is TGTGCCATCAGTCACCGGGACAGGGGGCGGAAAACTGAAGCTTTCTTT. The encoded protein is CAISHRDRGRKTEAFF.

The rearrangement joins TRBV6-6 to TRBJ2-7, with D perhaps matching TRBD1 (6 bases). V dropped 6 bases and J dropped 5 bases, with 23 bases sitting between them. CDR1 and CDR2 (germline): MNHNY, SVGAGI (reference sequence). The CDR3 contains 16 residues. As DNA, the CDR3 is TGTGCCAGCAGAGCCGGAAAGACAGGTCCTTTTGACGAGCAGTACTTC. Translating it yields CASRAGKTGPFDEQYF.

V gene TRBV6-1 combines with J gene TRBJ1-1; no clear D. The length of the CDR3 is 11 residues. V dropped 5 bases and J dropped 3 bases, with 4 bases sitting between them. Germline lookup yields CDR1 MNHNS and CDR2 SASEGT. Written as DNA, the CDR3 is TGTGCCAGCAGTTTCTACACTGAAGCTTTCTTT. It encodes CASSFYTEAFF.

The genes are TRBV11-2 and TRBJ2-3; TRBD1 might be the D (5 bases). V lost 5 bases, J lost 2 bases, and 11 bases lay in between. This CDR3 has 14 amino acids. Germline V gene data show CDR1 as SGHAT and CDR2 as FQNNGV. In DNA form, the CDR3 reads TGTGCCAGCAGCCAGGACATGCTCACAGATACGCAGTATTTT. It codes for CASSQDMLTDTQYF.

The chain combines TRBV19 with TRBJ2-5, with 7 positions matching TRBD2. The CDR3 is made up of 14 amino acids. Germline V gene lookup returns CDR1 LNHDA and CDR2 SQIVND (reference sequence). The V and J ends lost 10 bases and 1 base, in that order; junction bases with no gene match: 9. CDR3 coding DNA: TGTGCCAACCCCATTGGGGGGGGCCAAGAGACCCAGTACTTC. This codes for CANPIGGGQETQYF.

The rearrangement joins TRBV5-1 to TRBJ2-5; D may match TRBD1 or TRBD2 (5 bases each). Trimming took off 6 bases at V and 1 base at J, with 16 bases between the two ends. The CDR3 contains 15 residues. CDR1 and CDR2 (germline): SGHRS, YFSETQ. CDR3: CASNLRWGSQETQYF. DNA for the CDR3: TGCGCCAGCAATCTAAGGTGGGGGAGCCAAGAGACCCAGTACTTC.

This chain links TRBV6-5 with TRBJ2-3; D is perhaps TRBD1 (6 bases). CDR3 length: 13 amino acids. Trimming pared 2 bases from V and 8 bases from J, leaving 11 bases between. Germline CDR1 and CDR2: MNHEY and SVGAGI. For the CDR3, the DNA is TGTGCCAGCAGTTACGCACAGGGTGGTACGCAGTATTTT. As protein: CASSYAQGGTQYF.

CDR3 bases: TGTGCCAGCAGCTTAAGGCCCGCCGACCCATCCTACAATGAGCAGTTCTTC. Encoded protein: CASSLRPADPSYNEQFF. V gene TRBV7-9 combines with J gene TRBJ2-1; no clear D gene. V was pared by 2 bases and J by 1 base, with 15 bases between. The CDR3 has 17 residues. CDR1 and CDR2 from the germline V gene are SEHNR and FQNEAQ (reference sequence). Full variable domain (remainder filled in from reference TRBV7-9 and TRBJ2-1): DTGVSQNPRHKITKRGQNVTFRCDPISEHNRLYWYRQTLGQGPEFLTYFQNEAQLEKSRLLSDRFSAERPKGSFSTLEIQRTEQGDSAMYLCASSLRPADPSYNEQFFGPGTRLTVL.

The rearrangement links TRBV19 to TRBJ1-3; possible D gene TRBD1, 5 bases. The CDR3 loop spans 15 amino acids. CDR1 and CDR2 from the germline V gene are LNHDA and SQIVND (reference sequence). V was clipped by 1 base and J by 4 bases, with 11 bases between them. In DNA form, the CDR3 reads TGTGCCAGTAGTATAGTTAGGGGACGCGGAAACACCATATATTTT. Residues: CASSIVRGRGNTIYF.

The V and J genes are TRBV28 and TRBJ2-7; no reliable D call. Germline loops: CDR1 MDHEN, CDR2 SYDVKM. V dropped 5 bases and J dropped 3 bases, with 17 bases sitting between them. The CDR3 is 15 amino acids. The DNA of the CDR3 is TGTGCCAGCAGTCCCCACCCCCCGGGCAGCTACGAGCAGTACTTC. Protein sequence: CASSPHPPGSYEQYF.

The J gene is TRBJ1-1, the V gene TRBV11-3; D may be TRBD1 (6 bases). The ends were cut back, 1 base at V and 10 bases at J, with 13 bases in the middle. Germline V gene sequence: CDR1 SGHNT, CDR2 YENEEA. The CDR3 has 13 amino acids. The CDR3 reads CASSLGGGGAAFF. CDR3 coding DNA: TGTGCCAGCAGCTTAGGGGGCGGGGGGGCAGCTTTCTTT.

V and J are TRBV2 and TRBJ2-3; tentatively, D is TRBD1 (5 bases). Germline assignment: CDR1 SNHLY and CDR2 FYNNEI. The CDR3 extends over 14 amino acids. The V end was cut by 6 bases, the J end by 2 bases, with 12 bases between. The CDR3, as DNA: TGTGCCAGCAGAGAGACAGAAGCCACAGATACGCAGTATTTT. This encodes CASRETEATDTQYF.

The rearrangement uses TRBV27 and TRBJ1-2; no clear D. CDR3 size: 13 residues. Germline CDR1 MNHEY, CDR2 SMNVEV (reference sequence). V lost 3 bases, J lost 2 bases, and 7 bases lay in between. CDR3 residues: CASSFDLNYGYTF. CDR3 coding DNA: TGTGCCAGCAGTTTTGACCTAAACTATGGCTACACCTTC.

The V gene is TRBV5-1, the J gene TRBJ2-3, with a tentative D call TRBD1 (5 bases). V was shortened by 2 bases and J by 5 bases, with 9 bases between the two germline ends. Germline V CDR1 and CDR2: SGHRS, YFSETQ. This CDR3 spans 13 amino acids. CDR3 DNA: TGCGCCAGCAGCTTTAGGGGAAGAGATACGCAGTATTTT. Translating gives CASSFRGRDTQYF. Supplemented by reference TRBV5-1 and TRBJ2-3, the full variable domain reads KAGVTQTPRYLIKTRGQQVTLSCSPISGHRSVSWYQQTPGQGLQFLFEYFSETQRNKGNFPGRFSGRQFSNSRSEMNVSTLELGDSALYLCASSFRGRDTQYFGPGTRLTVL.

This chain uses TRBV5-1 with TRBJ2-1; D is perhaps TRBD1 (7 bases). V was pared by 10 bases and J by 7 bases, with 18 bases between. Germline V gene sequence: CDR1 SGHRS, CDR2 YFSETQ. CDR3 length: 13 amino acids. CDR3: CASSPGGTNEQFF. The CDR3 nucleotides read TGCGCCTCCAGCCCAGGGGGGACTAATGAGCAGTTCTTC.

The chain employs TRBV4-3 and TRBJ1-1; D gene ambiguous. Germline-derived CDR1 and CDR2 are LGHNA and YSLEER. The CDR3 spans 14 residues. The germline V and J ends were trimmed by 4 bases and 1 base, with 10 bases remaining between them. The CDR3 region is CASSPSLGNTEAFF. The CDR3 coding sequence is TGCGCCAGCAGCCCCTCTTTGGGGAACACTGAAGCTTTCTTT.

This clone was seen a single time. The junction differs from germline at one of its ends, possibly a read error. This chain joins TRBV5-6 and TRBJ1-1; tentative D call: TRBD1 (5 bases). The germline CDR1 and CDR2 sequences are SGHDT and YYEEEE. This CDR3 has 13 amino acids. CDR3 coding DNA: TGTGCCAGCAGTTTGGGATGGGACGGTGAAGCTTTCTTT. Its protein product is CASSLGWDGEAFF.

The genes are TRBV29-1 and TRBJ2-1, with TRBD1 matching over 11 bases. CDR1 and CDR2 (germline): SQVTM, ANQGSEA. The CDR3 covers 11 residues. The J segment lost 9 bases and the V segment lost 6 bases, leaving 1 base of the junction unmatched. The chain's CDR3 is CSVGQGGEQFF. The CDR3 DNA is TGCAGCGTGGGACAGGGGGGTGAGCAGTTCTTC.

The V gene is TRBV7-3, the J gene TRBJ2-7, with D unclear. The CDR3 covers 14 residues. Germline loops: CDR1 SGHTA, CDR2 FQGTGA. With 8 bases removed from V and 4 bases from J, the gap between germline ends came to 18 bases. CDR3 DNA sequence: TGTGCCAGCTCCTGGTCGGCCCCCGGGTACGAGCAGTACTTC. Its protein is CASSWSAPGYEQYF.

The chain couples TRBV20-1 to TRBJ1-1; no reliable D call. Trimming cost V 6 bases and J 4 bases, with 9 bases left between them. The CDR3 has 11 amino acids. The V gene's germline CDR1 is DFQATT and CDR2 SNEGSKA (reference sequence). This CDR3 reads CSAPLGTEAFF. CDR3 coding DNA: TGCAGTGCCCCGCTGGGCACTGAAGCTTTCTTT.

The V gene is TRBV4-3, the J gene TRBJ2-7; 8 nucleotides match TRBD1. Germline CDR1 LGHNA, CDR2 YSLEER. This CDR3 contains 16 residues. Germline trimming cut 0 bases from V and 4 bases from J; bases unmatched to any gene: 8. The CDR3 protein is CASSQDLAGGYYEQYF. CDR3 bases: TGCGCCAGCAGCCAAGATCTGGCAGGGGGCTATTACGAGCAGTACTTC.

This chain joins TRBV2 and TRBJ1-4, with 7 positions matching TRBD1. Germline V gene lookup returns CDR1 SNHLY and CDR2 FYNNEI. Unmatched junction bases numbered 4, after V lost 4 bases and J lost 8 bases. This CDR3 spans 13 amino acids. The CDR3 protein is CASSGSRGEKLFF. CDR3 DNA: TGTGCCAGCAGTGGTTCCAGGGGGGAAAAACTGTTTTTT.

This clone was recorded once. The V gene is TRBV5-4, the J gene TRBJ1-4, with D possibly matching TRBD1 (5 bases). Germline lookup yields CDR1 SGHNT and CDR2 YYREEE (reference sequence). CDR3 length equals 15 residues. Trimming removed 4 bases at V and 7 bases at J, with 17 bases between. The CDR3 loop is CASSRDSGGFEKLFF. In DNA form, the CDR3 reads TGTGCCAGCAGCAGAGATAGTGGGGGATTTGAAAAACTGTTTTTT.